This TCR beta chain was documented in a study of T-cell memory formation after mild COVID-19. Whole-study findings and limits: Pre-infection memory already had some responding clones, implying cross-reactive memory joined. CD4/CD8 balance characterized clones contracting day 15 to 85, and CD4+ skew characterized later expanders. The main location of contracting CD4+ clones was CM and EM, and that of contracting CD8+ clones was EMRA.

Germline lookup yields CDR1 SEHNR and CDR2 FQNEAQ (reference sequence). This CDR3 region has 14 residues. The V end lost 5 bases, the J end lost 3 bases, and 11 bases lay between the germline ends. Turning to this clonotype: The antigen remains undetermined.

TCRdb called the 5' RACE reads again in MiXCR, with one record for every CDR3 protein. Of around 130,000 distinct CDR3 sequences listed, more than 15% are singletons. Material: PBMCs or a T cell subset sorted from them (not recorded which). This sequence originates from a man aged 18 to 29 who had mild COVID-19 (a few samples of this study predate the infection). Cell type and time point are not known. This chain links TRBV7-9 with TRBJ1-5, with D possibly TRBD1 on 6 matching bases. The DNA for the CDR3 is TGTGCCAGCAGCCCATGGGACACCAATCAGCCCCAGCATTTT. This codes for CASSPWDTNQPQHF. Full variable domain (outside the CDR3, taken from reference TRBV7-9 and TRBJ1-5): DTGVSQNPRHKITKRGQNVTFRCDPISEHNRLYWYRQTLGQGPEFLTYFQNEAQLEKSRLLSDRFSAERPKGSFSTLEIQRTEQGDSAMYLCASSPWDTNQPQHFGDGTRLSIL.